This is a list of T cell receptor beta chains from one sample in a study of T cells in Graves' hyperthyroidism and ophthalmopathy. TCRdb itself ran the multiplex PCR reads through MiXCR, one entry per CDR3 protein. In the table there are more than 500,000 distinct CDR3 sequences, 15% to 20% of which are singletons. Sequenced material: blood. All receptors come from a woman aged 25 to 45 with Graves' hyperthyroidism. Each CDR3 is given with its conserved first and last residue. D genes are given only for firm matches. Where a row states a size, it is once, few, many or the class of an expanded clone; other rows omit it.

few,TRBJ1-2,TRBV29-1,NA,CSVEAVSYGYTF,TGCAGCGTTGAGGCAGTTTCTTATGGCTACACCTTC
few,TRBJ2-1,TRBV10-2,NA,CASSEIQAEQFF,TGCGCCAGCAGTGAGATACAGGCTGAGCAGTTCTTC
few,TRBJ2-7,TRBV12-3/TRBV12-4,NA,CASSLGQEIEQYF,TGTGCCAGCAGTTTAGGACAGGAAATCGAGCAGTACTTC
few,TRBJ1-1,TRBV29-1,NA,CSVTYRMNTEAFF,TGCAGCGTAACCTACAGGATGAACACTGAAGCTTTCTTT
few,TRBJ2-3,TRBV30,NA,CAWSPLSARTDTQYF,TGTGCCTGGAGTCCTCTTAGCGCCCGCACAGATACGCAGTATTTT
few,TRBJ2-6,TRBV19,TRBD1,CASSIGGSNRGRGANVLTF,TGTGCCAGTAGTATAGGGGGCTCGAACAGGGGGCGAGGGGCCAACGTCCTGACTTTC
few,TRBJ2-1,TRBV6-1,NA,CASSFRLVYEQFF,TGTGCCAGCAGTTTCCGACTAGTATATGAGCAGTTCTTC
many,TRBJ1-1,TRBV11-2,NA,CASSRQIENTEAFF,TGTGCCAGCAGCAGACAGATTGAGAACACTGAAGCTTTCTTT
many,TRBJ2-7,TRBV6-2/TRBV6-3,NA,CASKQGQTITIYEQYF,TGTGCCAGCAAACAAGGACAGACCATAACCATCTACGAGCAGTACTTC
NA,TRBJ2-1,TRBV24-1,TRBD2,CATSDLPGRAGNEQFF,TGTGCCACCAGTGATTTGCCCGGGAGGGCAGGGAATGAGCAGTTCTTC
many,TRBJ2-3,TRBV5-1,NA,CASSLRAMTSTDTQYF,TGCGCCAGCAGCTTGAGGGCGATGACGAGTACAGATACGCAGTATTTT
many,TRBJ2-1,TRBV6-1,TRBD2,CASSERAGDYYNEQFF,TGTGCCAGCAGTGAACGGGCGGGAGATTATTACAATGAGCAGTTCTTC
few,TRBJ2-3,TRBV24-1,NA,CATSDLRGTRPSTDTQYF,TGTGCCACCAGTGATTTGCGCGGGACACGGCCTAGCACAGATACGCAGTATTTT
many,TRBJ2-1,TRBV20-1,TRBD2,CSAIGRASSYNEQFF,TGCAGTGCTATCGGGAGGGCCTCCTCCTACAATGAGCAGTTCTTC
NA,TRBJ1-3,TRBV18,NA,CASSTQTTDSGNTIYF,TGTGCCAGCTCAACACAAACGACGGACTCTGGAAACACCATATATTTT
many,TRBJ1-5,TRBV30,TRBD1,CAWSPGQGDRSNQPQHF,TGTGCCTGGAGTCCGGGACAGGGGGATAGAAGCAATCAGCCCCAGCATTTT
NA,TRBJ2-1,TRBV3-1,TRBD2,CASSPGRGSSYNEQFF,TGTGCCAGCAGCCCTGGGCGGGGGAGTTCCTACAATGAGCAGTTCTTC
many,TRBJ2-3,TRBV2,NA,CASRRMYQADTQYF,TGTGCCAGTAGGAGAATGTATCAGGCAGATACGCAGTATTTT
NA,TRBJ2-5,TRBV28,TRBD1,CASKRQGAGQETQYF,TGTGCCAGCAAGCGTCAGGGGGCGGGTCAAGAGACCCAGTACTTC
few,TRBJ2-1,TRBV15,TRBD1,CATSRGDFGQGANEQFF,TGTGCCACCAGCAGAGGTGACTTCGGACAGGGGGCAAATGAGCAGTTCTTC
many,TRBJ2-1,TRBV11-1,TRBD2,CASSFSPRGSGRRFF,TGTGCCAGCAGCTTTAGCCCGCGGGGTAGCGGGAGGAGGTTCTTC
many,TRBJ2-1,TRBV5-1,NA,CASSFKNEQFF,TGCGCCAGCAGCTTTAAAAATGAGCAGTTCTTC
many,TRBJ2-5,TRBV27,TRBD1,CASSDRVVETQYF,TGTGCCAGCAGTGACAGGGTCGTAGAGACCCAGTACTTC
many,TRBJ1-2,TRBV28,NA,CASITNRRPNYGYTF,TGTGCCAGCATTACTAACAGGCGACCTAACTATGGCTACACCTTC
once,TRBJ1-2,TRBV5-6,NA,CASSPRGAAHGYTF,TGTGCCAGCAGCCCCAGGGGAGCTGCCCATGGCTACACCTTC
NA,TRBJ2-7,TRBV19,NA,CASSMTPPDTYEQYF,TGTGCCAGTAGTATGACCCCTCCCGATACCTACGAGCAGTACTTC
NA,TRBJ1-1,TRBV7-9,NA,CASSLMGGVAEAFF,TGTGCCAGCAGCTTAATGGGGGGGGTCGCTGAAGCTTTCTTT
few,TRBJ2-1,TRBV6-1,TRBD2,CASKAGGRGNEQFF,TGTGCCAGCAAAGCGGGAGGGAGAGGGAATGAGCAGTTCTTC
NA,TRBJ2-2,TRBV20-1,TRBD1,CSARQGPSITGELFF,TGCAGTGCCCGACAGGGGCCTTCAATCACCGGGGAGCTGTTTTTT
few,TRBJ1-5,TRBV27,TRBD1,CASSLTGPQPQHF,TGTGCCAGCAGTCTGACAGGGCCTCAGCCCCAGCATTTT
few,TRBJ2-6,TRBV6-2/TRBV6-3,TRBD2,CASRPLAGEGRGANVLTF,TGTGCCAGCAGACCACTAGCGGGAGAGGGACGGGGGGCCAACGTCCTGACTTTC
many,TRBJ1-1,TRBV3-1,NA,CASSQVQGLAEAFF,TGTGCCAGCAGCCAAGTACAGGGCCTCGCTGAAGCTTTCTTT
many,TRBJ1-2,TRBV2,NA,CASSEVAAYGYTF,TGTGCCAGCAGTGAAGTTGCGGCGTATGGCTACACCTTC